This T cell receptor beta chain stems from a study of cytomegalovirus exposure and HLA in healthy donors. General observations from the study: In a later analysis, 15,000 to 20,000 TCR beta sequences were associated with HLA alleles at 0.05 false discovery rate.

This clone was seen once. Its antigen remains unknown. The CDR3 sequence is 14 residues long. Deletions cut 1 base from V and 4 bases from J, with 10 bases between. Germline values: CDR1 SGHNT, CDR2 YYREEE (reference sequence). It was with 60 Vbeta and 13 Jbeta primers that the PCR ran. Repertoires were generated with immunoSEQ multiplex PCR, while TCRdb's copy carries only in-frame clones and drops some. The sample yields 150,000 to 200,000 clones, around 79% seen once. The chain has TRBV5-4 and TRBJ2-3; TRBD2 is a possible D gene (6 bases). This sequence originates from a woman between 45 and 65 years old in good health and CMV-seronegative. Material: PBMCs. The CDR3 region has the DNA TGTGCCAGCAGCTTGCGCAGCGGGCCAGATACGCAGTATTTT. It specifies CASSLRSGPDTQYF.